Below, 4 T cell receptor beta chains from the same sample are listed, as sequenced in a study of blood T cells in healthy people across ages. The second PCR ran roughly 6 to 11 cycles with a sample-barcoded 5' primer and J-beta primers. TCRdb re-called the 5' RACE reads with MiXCR, one entry per CDR3 protein. The profile shows roughly 1,500,000 distinct CDR3 sequences, 42% of them singletons. Specimen: blood. The receptor source for this set is a woman between 18 and 29 years old in good health.

The chain is built from TRBV2 and TRBJ2-7; TRBD2 matches at 7 bases. The CDR3 has 15 amino acids. CDR1 is SNHLY and CDR2 is FYNNEI in the germline V gene. Trimming cost V 1 base and J 4 bases; bases outside gene matches: 7. The CDR3 here is CASSEVSGGGYEQYF. The CDR3 nucleotides are TGTGCCAGCAGTGAAGTTAGTGGGGGAGGGTACGAGCAGTACTTC.

This clonotype was seen a handful of times. The chain joins TRBV7-2 to TRBJ1-5, with TRBD1 matching over 9 bases. J gave up 7 bases and V 5 bases, and 9 bases lay outside the gene matches. This CDR3 spans 15 amino acids. Germline V CDR1 and CDR2: SGHTA, FQGNSA. CDR3 bases: TGTGCCAGCAGCCCCCGGACAGGGGAAGGCCAGCCCCAGCATTTT. This encodes CASSPRTGEGQPQHF.

The gene calls are TRBV28 and TRBJ2-6; D call uncertain. Germline CDR1 reads MDHEN; CDR2 reads SYDVKM. Trimming took off 2 bases at V and 3 bases at J, with 8 bases between the two ends. The CDR3 extends over 15 amino acids. The CDR3 region is CASSLIGFGANVLTF. The CDR3 bases are TGTGCCAGCAGTTTAATAGGTTTTGGGGCCAACGTCCTGACTTTC.

Comments on this clonotype: At one end, the junction sequence differs from germline, possibly due to a read error. This chain uses TRBV20-1 with TRBJ1-3; 9 bases align to TRBD1. Germline V CDR1 and CDR2: DFQATT, SNEGSKA (reference sequence). This CDR3 contains 15 residues. CDR3 coding DNA: TGCAGTGCTGGACCGGACAGGGGCTCTGGAAACACCGTATATTTT. This encodes CSAGPDRGSGNTVYF.